This T cell receptor beta chain was captured by sequencing in a study of cytomegalovirus exposure and HLA in healthy donors. Primers included in the PCR were 60 Vbeta and 13 Jbeta primers. The assay was immunoSEQ multiplex PCR, and TCRdb's table has in-frame clones only and misses some. Of over 130,000 clones detected, 60% to 70% appear once; the ten largest clones hold 6% to 8.5%. This CDR3 is built from 15 residues. Per the germline V gene, CDR1 is MGHRA and CDR2 is YSYEKL. Germline trimming cut 3 bases from V and 6 bases from J; bases unmatched to any gene: 6. Material for sequencing was PBMCs. The V and J genes are TRBV4-1 and TRBJ2-1, with 9 bases lining up with TRBD2. This receptor was identified in an older woman in good health and CMV-seropositive. In nucleotides, the CDR3 is TGCGCCAGCAGCCAGTTAGCGGGAGTGCCCAATGAGCAGTTCTTC. This gives the protein CASSQLAGVPNEQFF.